The 18 T cell receptor beta chains given below trace back to one sample, sequenced in a study of shared clonotypes between healthy human individuals. The method was immunoSEQ multiplex PCR; TCRdb's version includes in-frame clones alone and lacks a portion of them. This sample has 2.3 million or so clones, with 85% to 95% found just once. The specimen was naive CD4+ T cells from PBMCs. Subset reported: CD45RA+ positively selected. All receptors come from a man between 18 and 29 years old in good health. Some clones in this sample may be carry-over from other donors' samples.

This clone has just one count. The CDR3 DNA reads TGTGCCAGCAGCGTGGGGCTAGCGCCCAGCACAGATACGCAGTATTTT. It encodes CASSVGLAPSTDTQYF. The chain couples TRBV7-3 to TRBJ2-3; perhaps TRBD2 as D (6 bases). The ends were cut back, 5 bases at V and 0 bases at J, with 15 bases in the middle. Looked up from germline, CDR1 is SGHTA and CDR2 is FQGTGA. This CDR3 is 16 amino acids long. The variable domain in full, with the rest retrieved from reference TRBV7-3 and TRBJ2-3, is GAGVSQTPSNKVTEKGKYVELRCDPISGHTALYWYRQSLGQGPEFLIYFQGTGAADDSGLPNDRFFAVRPEGSVSTLKIQRTERGDSAVYLCASSVGLAPSTDTQYFGPGTRLTVL.

V gene TRBV7-8 combines with J gene TRBJ2-7; maybe TRBD2 (5 bases). The germline V gene has CDR1 SGHVS and CDR2 FQNEAQ. CDR3 length: 15 amino acids. V lost 5 bases and J lost 2, with 16 bases in between. Written as DNA, the CDR3 is TGTGCCAGCAGCCTAACGGGGAAGTACACCTACGAGCAGTACTTC. This codes for CASSLTGKYTYEQYF.

This sequence joins TRBV30 and TRBJ1-2; 7 bases align to TRBD1. This CDR3 is built from 13 residues. Unmatched junction bases numbered 8, after V lost 3 bases and J lost 7 bases. CDR1 is GTSNPN, CDR2 SVGIG, per germline (reference sequence). The CDR3 DNA is TGTGCCTGGAGACCCACCGACAGGGCTGGCTACACCTTC. Translated, it gives CAWRPTDRAGYTF.

The chain is built from TRBV9 and TRBJ2-3; D may match TRBD1 or TRBD2 (6 bases each). V lost 3 bases, J lost 6 bases, and 14 bases lay in between. From germline, CDR1 is SGDLS and CDR2 YYNGEE. The CDR3 is made up of 14 amino acids. In DNA form, the CDR3 reads TGTGCCAGCAGCGGGAGGGGGGACTCCGATACGCAGTATTTT. Protein product: CASSGRGDSDTQYF.

This sequence joins TRBV28 and TRBJ2-7; 9 positions agree with TRBD2. This CDR3 is 13 amino acids long. Germline CDR1 MDHEN, CDR2 SYDVKM. V lost 10 bases to trimming and J lost 6 bases; unmatched junction nucleotides: 10. The CDR3 DNA is TGTGCCACTAAAGCGGGAGGTGGGGGCGAGCAGTACTTC. Translated: CATKAGGGGEQYF.

The chain combines TRBV21-1 with TRBJ1-4. TRBV21-1 has pseudogene status. CDR3 length: 15 amino acids. As DNA, the CDR3 is TGTGCCAGCAGCAAAATGATCTGGGAGGGTGAAAAACTGTTTTTT. Protein sequence: CASSKMIWEGEKLFF.

V and J are TRBV2 and TRBJ2-3; 9 bases are a match to TRBD1. The CDR3 runs 15 residues. V was clipped by 4 bases and J by 0 bases; unmatched bases: 2. Germline V gene lookup returns CDR1 SNHLY and CDR2 FYNNEI. The CDR3 sequence: CASSVGTGSTDTQYF. The CDR3 DNA follows: TGTGCCAGCAGTGTAGGGACAGGGAGCACAGATACGCAGTATTTT.

The chain is built from TRBV2 and TRBJ2-1, with a tentative D call TRBD1 (5 bases). Germline values: CDR1 SNHLY, CDR2 FYNNEI. The V and J ends lost 10 bases and 5 bases respectively, with 21 bases between them. The CDR3 is 15 residues long. This chain's CDR3 is CAIIKGHPSNNEQFF. In DNA, the CDR3 is TGTGCCATCATCAAGGGGCACCCTTCAAACAATGAGCAGTTCTTC.

The V gene is TRBV5-1, the J gene TRBJ2-3, with D unclear. There are 16 residues in the CDR3. V lost 3 bases, J lost 0 bases, and 14 bases lay in between. CDR1 SGHRS and CDR2 YFSETQ come from the germline V gene. CDR3 DNA sequence: TGCGCCAGCAGCTCCCTTTACCCATTAAGCACAGATACGCAGTATTTT. Translation gives CASSSLYPLSTDTQYF.

This clone has a handful of counts. This chain links TRBV2 with TRBJ1-1; D is unclear. V was pared by 3 bases and J by 6 bases, with 17 bases between. Per the germline V gene, CDR1 is SNHLY and CDR2 is FYNNEI. CDR3 length: 15 amino acids. In DNA, the CDR3 is TGTGCCAGCAGTGAGTATGCGGGGTCGAGAGCTGAAGCTTTCTTT. It translates to CASSEYAGSRAEAFF.

This rearrangement joins TRBV6-5 to TRBJ2-1, with TRBD2 identical over 9 bases. V gave up 0 bases and J gave up 8 bases; unmatched junction bases: 5. Germline CDR1 reads MNHEY; CDR2 reads SVGAGI. This CDR3 contains 15 residues. CDR3 protein: CASSYSTSGGYEQFF. The CDR3 nucleotides are TGTGCCAGCAGTTACTCGACTAGCGGAGGCTATGAGCAGTTCTTC.

A word on this clone: The sample holds other DNA sequences that translate to the same CDR3. The gene calls are TRBV28 and TRBJ1-2; D perhaps matches TRBD1 (5 bases). The CDR3 consists of 11 residues. Trimming removed 2 bases from V and 8 bases from J, with 6 bases in between. Germline loops: CDR1 MDHEN, CDR2 SYDVKM. The CDR3 sequence: CASSLEGGYTF. CDR3 DNA: TGTGCCAGCAGTTTAGAGGGGGGCTACACCTTC.

This chain links TRBV6-6 with TRBJ1-1; 10 nucleotides align to TRBD1. The CDR3 extends over 15 amino acids. The V gene end was trimmed by 5 bases and the J gene end by 5 bases; junction bases not matched to a gene: 8. Germline lookup yields CDR1 MNHNY and CDR2 SVGAGI (reference sequence). CDR3: CASSGRTGGSTEAFF. In nucleotides, the CDR3 is TGTGCCAGCAGTGGGAGGACAGGGGGTTCTACTGAAGCTTTCTTT.

As concerns this clone: Other DNA variants within this sample encode the same CDR3. The chain is built from TRBV5-1 and TRBJ1-1, with D unclear. Germline V gene sequence: CDR1 SGHRS, CDR2 YFSETQ. The CDR3 runs to 13 residues. Between the trimmed V and J ends, which lost 4 bases and 2 bases, there was a span of 9 bases. CDR3 DNA: TGCGCCAGCAGCCCCGACGGAAACACTGAAGCTTTCTTT. As protein: CASSPDGNTEAFF.

This chain links TRBV5-6 with TRBJ2-7, with D maybe TRBD1 (5 bases). Germline assignment: CDR1 SGHDT and CDR2 YYEEEE. The CDR3 runs 14 residues. V shed 0 bases and J shed 2 bases, with 9 bases lying between them. This CDR3 is CASSLVGVPYEQYF. The CDR3 region has the DNA TGTGCCAGCAGCTTGGTAGGGGTTCCCTACGAGCAGTACTTC.

This chain joins TRBV7-2 and TRBJ1-2; no reliable D call. The V gene lost 1 base and the J gene lost 0 bases, with 9 bases spanning the gap. The length of the CDR3 is 15 residues. Germline CDR1 is SGHTA and CDR2 is FQGNSA. This CDR3 reads CASSLVGVSNYGYTF. DNA of the CDR3: TGTGCCAGCAGCTTAGTTGGGGTATCTAACTATGGCTACACCTTC.

The chain joins TRBV6-5 to TRBJ1-1; perhaps TRBD1 as D (6 bases). Germline V lookup: CDR1 MNHEY, CDR2 SVGAGI. V lost 6 bases and J lost 0, with 14 bases in between. The CDR3 has 15 residues. Written as DNA, the CDR3 is TGTGCCAGCAGATCCGCGACAGGTATGAACACTGAAGCTTTCTTT. Translation gives CASRSATGMNTEAFF.

This chain uses TRBV6-1 with TRBJ2-7, with 8 positions matching TRBD1. This CDR3 has 13 amino acids. V lost 4 bases, J lost 4 bases, and 3 bases stayed unmatched. The germline V gene has CDR1 MNHNS and CDR2 SASEGT. CDR3 residues: CASSAGGGYEQYF. CDR3 coding DNA: TGTGCCAGCAGTGCAGGGGGCGGGTACGAGCAGTACTTC.